The entry below describes one TCR beta chain. In germline, CDR1 is SEHNR, CDR2 FQNEAQ (reference sequence). V lost 5 bases, J lost 4 bases, and 16 bases stayed unmatched. This CDR3 spans 17 amino acids. The sample comes from a study of CD8+ T cells in alopecia areata. About the study: For 6 to 18 months, tofacitinib was taken, and 6 months off drug followed.

As the sequencing template, cDNA was produced by extracting RNA and reverse transcribing it. Only in-frame clones appear in the TCRdb table, and some are missing; sequencing was by immunoSEQ multiplex PCR. The data hold some 51,000 clones, with about 96% observed a single time. This clonotype was sampled from a human donor with alopecia areata. The source material was CD8+ T cells sorted from blood, sampled at week 0. The chain combines TRBV7-9 with TRBJ1-1; 7 positions match TRBD1. CDR3 nucleotide sequence: TGTGCCAGCAGCCCCGACAGGGAGTGGGCTTTCGGCACTGAAGCTTTCTTT. It is translated as CASSPDREWAFGTEAFF. The full variable domain, in which reference TRBV7-9 and TRBJ1-1 provide the parts outside the CDR3, is DTGVSQNPRHKITKRGQNVTFRCDPISEHNRLYWYRQTLGQGPEFLTYFQNEAQLEKSRLLSDRFSAERPKGSFSTLEIQRTEQGDSAMYLCASSPDREWAFGTEAFFGQGTRLTVV.